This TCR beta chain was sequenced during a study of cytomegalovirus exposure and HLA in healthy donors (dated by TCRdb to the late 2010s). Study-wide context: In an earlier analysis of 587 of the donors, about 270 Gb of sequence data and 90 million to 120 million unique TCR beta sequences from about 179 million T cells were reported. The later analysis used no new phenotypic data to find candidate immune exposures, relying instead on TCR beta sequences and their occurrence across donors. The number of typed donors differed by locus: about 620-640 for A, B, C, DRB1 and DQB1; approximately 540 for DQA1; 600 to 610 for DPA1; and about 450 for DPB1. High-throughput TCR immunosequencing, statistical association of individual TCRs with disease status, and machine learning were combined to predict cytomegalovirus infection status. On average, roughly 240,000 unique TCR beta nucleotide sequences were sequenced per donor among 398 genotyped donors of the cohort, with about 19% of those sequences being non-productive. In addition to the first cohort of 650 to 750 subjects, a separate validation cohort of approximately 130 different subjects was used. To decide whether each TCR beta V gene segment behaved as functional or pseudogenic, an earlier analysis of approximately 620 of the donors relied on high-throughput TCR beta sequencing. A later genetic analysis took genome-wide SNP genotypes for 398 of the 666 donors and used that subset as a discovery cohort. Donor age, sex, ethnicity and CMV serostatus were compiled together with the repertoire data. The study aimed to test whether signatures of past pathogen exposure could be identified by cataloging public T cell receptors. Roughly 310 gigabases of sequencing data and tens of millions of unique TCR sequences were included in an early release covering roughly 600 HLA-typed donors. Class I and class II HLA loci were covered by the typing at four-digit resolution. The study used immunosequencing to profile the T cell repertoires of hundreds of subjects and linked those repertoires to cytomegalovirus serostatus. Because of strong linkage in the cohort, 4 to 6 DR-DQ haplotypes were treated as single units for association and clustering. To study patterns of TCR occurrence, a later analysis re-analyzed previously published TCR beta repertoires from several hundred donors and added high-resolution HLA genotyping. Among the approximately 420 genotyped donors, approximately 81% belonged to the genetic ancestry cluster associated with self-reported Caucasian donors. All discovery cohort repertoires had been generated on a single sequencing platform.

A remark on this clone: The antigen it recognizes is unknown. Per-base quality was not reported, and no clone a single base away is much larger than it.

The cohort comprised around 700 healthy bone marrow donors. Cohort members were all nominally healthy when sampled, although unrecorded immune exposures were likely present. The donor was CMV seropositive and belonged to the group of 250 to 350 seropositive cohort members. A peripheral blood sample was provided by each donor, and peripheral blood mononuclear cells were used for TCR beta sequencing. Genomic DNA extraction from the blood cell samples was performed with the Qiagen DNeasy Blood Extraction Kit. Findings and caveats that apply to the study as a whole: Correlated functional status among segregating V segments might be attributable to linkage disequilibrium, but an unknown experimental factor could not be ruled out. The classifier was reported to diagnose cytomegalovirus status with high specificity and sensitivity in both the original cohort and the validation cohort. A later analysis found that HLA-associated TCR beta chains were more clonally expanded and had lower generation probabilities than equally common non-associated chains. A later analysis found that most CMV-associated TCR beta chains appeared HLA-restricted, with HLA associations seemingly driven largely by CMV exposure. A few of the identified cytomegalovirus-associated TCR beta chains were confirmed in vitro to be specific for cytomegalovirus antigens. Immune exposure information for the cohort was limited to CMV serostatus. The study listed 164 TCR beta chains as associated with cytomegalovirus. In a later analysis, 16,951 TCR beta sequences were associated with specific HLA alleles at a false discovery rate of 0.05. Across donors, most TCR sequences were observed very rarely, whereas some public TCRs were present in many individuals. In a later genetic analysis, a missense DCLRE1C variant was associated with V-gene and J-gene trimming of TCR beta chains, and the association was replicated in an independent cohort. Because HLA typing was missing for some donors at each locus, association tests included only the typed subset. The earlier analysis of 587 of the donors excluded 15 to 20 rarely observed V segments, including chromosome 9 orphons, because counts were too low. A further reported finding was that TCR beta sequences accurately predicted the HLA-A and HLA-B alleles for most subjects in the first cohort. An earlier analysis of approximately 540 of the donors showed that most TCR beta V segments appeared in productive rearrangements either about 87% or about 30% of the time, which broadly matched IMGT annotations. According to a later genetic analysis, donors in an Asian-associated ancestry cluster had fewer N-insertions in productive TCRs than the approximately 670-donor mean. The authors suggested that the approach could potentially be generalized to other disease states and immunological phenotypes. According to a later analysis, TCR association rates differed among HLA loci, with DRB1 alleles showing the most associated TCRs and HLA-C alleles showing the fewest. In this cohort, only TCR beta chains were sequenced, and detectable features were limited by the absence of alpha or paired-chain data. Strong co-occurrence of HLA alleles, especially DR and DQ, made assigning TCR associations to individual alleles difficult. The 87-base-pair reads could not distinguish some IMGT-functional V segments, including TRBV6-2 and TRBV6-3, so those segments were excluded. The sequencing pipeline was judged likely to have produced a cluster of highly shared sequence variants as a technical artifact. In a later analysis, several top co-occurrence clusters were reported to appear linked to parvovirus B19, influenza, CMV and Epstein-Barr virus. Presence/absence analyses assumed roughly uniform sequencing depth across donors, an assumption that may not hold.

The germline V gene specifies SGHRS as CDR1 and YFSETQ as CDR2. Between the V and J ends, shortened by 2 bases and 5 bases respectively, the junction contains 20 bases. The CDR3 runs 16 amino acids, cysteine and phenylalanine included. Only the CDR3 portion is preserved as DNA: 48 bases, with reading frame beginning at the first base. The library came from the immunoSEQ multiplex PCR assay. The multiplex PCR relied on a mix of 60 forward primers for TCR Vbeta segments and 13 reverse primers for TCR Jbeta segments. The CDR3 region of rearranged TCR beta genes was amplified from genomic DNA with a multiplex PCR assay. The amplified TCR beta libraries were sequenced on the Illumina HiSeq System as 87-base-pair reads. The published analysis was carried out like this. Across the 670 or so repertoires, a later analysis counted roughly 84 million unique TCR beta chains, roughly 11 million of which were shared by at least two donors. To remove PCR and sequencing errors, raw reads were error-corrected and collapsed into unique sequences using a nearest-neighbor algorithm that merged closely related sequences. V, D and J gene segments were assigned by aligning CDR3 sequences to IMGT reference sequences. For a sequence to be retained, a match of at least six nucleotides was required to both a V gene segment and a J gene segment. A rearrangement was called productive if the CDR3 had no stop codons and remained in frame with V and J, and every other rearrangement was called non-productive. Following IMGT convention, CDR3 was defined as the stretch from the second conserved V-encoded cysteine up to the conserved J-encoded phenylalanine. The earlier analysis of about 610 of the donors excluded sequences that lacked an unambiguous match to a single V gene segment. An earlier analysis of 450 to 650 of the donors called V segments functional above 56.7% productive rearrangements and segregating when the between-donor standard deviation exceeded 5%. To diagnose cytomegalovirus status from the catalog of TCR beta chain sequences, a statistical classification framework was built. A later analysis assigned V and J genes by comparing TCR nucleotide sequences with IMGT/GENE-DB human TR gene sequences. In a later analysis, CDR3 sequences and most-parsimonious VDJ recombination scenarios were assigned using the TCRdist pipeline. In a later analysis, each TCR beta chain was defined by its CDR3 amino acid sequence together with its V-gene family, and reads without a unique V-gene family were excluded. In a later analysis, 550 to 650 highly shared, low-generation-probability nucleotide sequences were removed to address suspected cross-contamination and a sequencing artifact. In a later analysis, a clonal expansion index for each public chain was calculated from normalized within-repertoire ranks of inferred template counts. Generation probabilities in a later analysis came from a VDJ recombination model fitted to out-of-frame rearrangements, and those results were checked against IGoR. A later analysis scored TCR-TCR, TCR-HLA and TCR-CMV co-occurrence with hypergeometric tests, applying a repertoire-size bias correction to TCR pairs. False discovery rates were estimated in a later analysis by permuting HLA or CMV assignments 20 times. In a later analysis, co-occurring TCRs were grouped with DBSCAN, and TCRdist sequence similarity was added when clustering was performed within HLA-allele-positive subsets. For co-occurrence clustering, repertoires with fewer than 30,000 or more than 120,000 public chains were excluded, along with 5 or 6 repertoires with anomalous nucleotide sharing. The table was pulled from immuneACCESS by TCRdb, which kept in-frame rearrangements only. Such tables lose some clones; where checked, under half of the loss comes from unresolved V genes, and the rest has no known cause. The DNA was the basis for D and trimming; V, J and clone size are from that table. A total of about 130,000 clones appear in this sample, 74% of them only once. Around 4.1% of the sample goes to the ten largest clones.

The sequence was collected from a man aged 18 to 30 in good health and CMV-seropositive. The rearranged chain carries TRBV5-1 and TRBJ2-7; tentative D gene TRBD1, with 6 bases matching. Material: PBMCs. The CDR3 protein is CASSLQGRRHTDEQYF. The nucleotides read TGCGCCAGCAGCTTACAGGGTAGACGACACACGGACGAGCAGTACTTC.